These 30 T cell receptor beta chains were all obtained from the same sample, sequenced in a study of T cell repertoires in cytomegalovirus infection. TCRdb independently ran MiXCR on the reads; one entry per CDR3 protein. The data show some 270,000 distinct CDR3 sequences, over 15% seen once. Sequencing input: CD8+ T cells from PBMCs. Receptors were obtained from a human donor in good health (CMV status not recorded). Some clones in this sample may be carry-over from other donors' samples.

This clonotype came up a few times. This rearrangement joins TRBV12-3 or TRBV12-4 to TRBJ1-4; D unresolved. The CDR3 sequence is 19 residues long. V was trimmed by 6 bases and J by 4 bases, leaving 27 bases between them. CDR3 sequence: CASSPSGFYRTAHNEKLFF. The CDR3 DNA reads TGTGCCAGCAGCCCTAGTGGGTTTTATAGGACTGCCCATAATGAAAAACTGTTTTTT.

This clonotype was seen repeatedly, ten times or more. The chain employs TRBV28 and TRBJ1-5, with D maybe TRBD1 (5 bases). Germline lookup yields CDR1 MDHEN and CDR2 SYDVKM. The CDR3 runs 17 residues. The V gene lost 7 bases and the J gene lost 0 bases, with 19 bases spanning the gap. The CDR3 DNA reads as TGTGCCAGCACCCTGGGGCAAACACCCTATAGCAATCAGCCCCAGCATTTT. It yields the protein CASTLGQTPYSNQPQHF.

This clonotype occurred a few times. This rearrangement joins TRBV28 to TRBJ2-1; D might be TRBD2 (6 bases). Germline assignment: CDR1 MDHEN and CDR2 SYDVKM. This CDR3 is 18 amino acids long. Between the trimmed V and J ends, which lost 3 bases and 7 bases, there was a span of 25 bases. The CDR3: CASSFQRGSGGGRNEQFF. CDR3 bases: TGTGCCAGCAGTTTCCAGAGAGGTAGCGGTGGAGGGAGGAATGAGCAGTTCTTC.

A note on this clonotype: A read error may explain this, as a much larger clone is one base away. The V gene is TRBV28, the J gene TRBJ1-5; unclear D gene. This CDR3 spans 15 amino acids. Germline CDR1 reads MDHEN; CDR2 reads SYDVKM. V was pared by 4 bases and J by 2 bases, with 12 bases between. The CDR3 loop is CASSYVERGNQPQHF. The CDR3 DNA follows: TGTGCCAGCAGTTACGTCGAAAGGGGCAATCAGCCCCAGCATTTT.

In this sample, this clonotype turned up many times. The chain combines TRBV12-3 or TRBV12-4 with TRBJ2-5, with 11 positions matching TRBD1. The CDR3 contains 16 residues. V shed 6 bases and J 5 bases; nucleotides not matched to a gene: 11. Written as DNA, the CDR3 is TGTGCCAGCAGCCCCAGGACAGGGGGCCGAGGGGAGACCCAGTACTTC. This codes for CASSPRTGGRGETQYF.

A few counts support this clonotype. The chain links TRBV7-6 to TRBJ1-1; D gene ambiguous. Germline V gene lookup returns CDR1 SGHVS and CDR2 FNYEAQ. CDR3 length equals 15 residues. V was clipped by 5 bases and J by 5 bases, with 18 bases between them. The chain's CDR3 is CASSPRVGSRTEAFF. CDR3 DNA sequence: TGTGCCAGCAGCCCCCGTGTCGGGTCGCGGACTGAAGCTTTCTTT.

In this sample, this clonotype turned up many times. The V call is TRBV10-3, the J call TRBJ2-2, with no clear D. V lost 3 bases and J lost 0, with 11 bases in between. Per the germline V gene, CDR1 is ENHRY and CDR2 is SYGVKD. The CDR3 spans 16 residues. The CDR3 DNA reads TGTGCCATCAGTGATCCGGCAGGCGCGAACACCGGGGAGCTGTTTTTT. This codes for CAISDPAGANTGELFF.

This clonotype has ten or more counts. The chain recombines TRBV7-2 with TRBJ2-2; 9 nucleotides line up with TRBD2. The CDR3 is made up of 15 amino acids. Germline V gene sequence: CDR1 SGHTA, CDR2 FQGNSA. Germline trimming cut 5 bases from V and 6 bases from J; bases unmatched to any gene: 7. The CDR3 is CASSPGLANPGELFF. The CDR3 coding sequence is TGTGCCAGCAGCCCGGGACTAGCTAACCCCGGGGAGCTGTTTTTT. Using reference TRBV7-2 and TRBJ2-2 for the parts outside the CDR3, the full variable domain is GAGVSQSPSNKVTEKGKDVELRCDPISGHTALYWYRQSLGQGLEFLIYFQGNSAPDKSGLPSDRFSAERTGGSVSTLTIQRTQQEDSAVYLCASSPGLANPGELFFGEGSRLTVL.

The chain uses TRBV20-1 and TRBJ2-1; D not certain. With 3 bases removed from V and 6 bases from J, the gap between germline ends came to 9 bases. From germline, CDR1 is DFQATT and CDR2 SNEGSKA (reference sequence). The CDR3 loop spans 12 amino acids. CDR3 sequence reads: CSARWVANEQFF. The CDR3 DNA reads as TGCAGTGCTAGGTGGGTTGCCAATGAGCAGTTCTTC.

The CDR3 protein is CSVGGQNNQPQHF. For the CDR3, the DNA is TGCAGCGTTGGGGGACAGAACAATCAGCCCCAGCATTTT. V is TRBV29-1 and J is TRBJ1-5; 7 bases map to TRBD1. With 4 bases clipped from V and 3 bases from J, the junction kept 3 bases outside the gene matches. The CDR3 runs to 13 residues. Germline V gives CDR1 SQVTM, CDR2 ANQGSEA.

This clonotype was counted a single time. V and J are TRBV4-1 and TRBJ2-1; TRBD2 aligns across 8 bases. The CDR3 contains 18 residues. Germline V gives CDR1 MGHRA, CDR2 YSYEKL. J gave up 10 bases and V 3 bases, and 20 bases lay outside the gene matches. The CDR3 DNA follows: TGCGCCAGCAGCCAGTTAGTCGGGGGGGCCTCAATTGAATACGAGCAGTTCTTC. It translates to CASSQLVGGASIEYEQFF.

This clonotype was found many times. V usage is TRBV2 and J usage is TRBJ2-2; TRBD2 might be the D (5 bases). This CDR3 contains 15 residues. Trimming removed 0 bases at V and 5 bases at J, with 10 bases between. The germline V gene encodes CDR1 SNHLY and CDR2 FYNNEI. DNA of the CDR3: TGTGCCAGCAGTGAAGCGGTTTCGGGGACCGGGGAGCTGTTTTTT. Translation gives CASSEAVSGTGELFF.

This clonotype has more than one count but fewer than ten. The genes are TRBV5-5 and TRBJ2-2; no definite D call. The CDR3 is 15 residues long. The germline V gene encodes CDR1 SGHKS and CDR2 YYEKEE (reference sequence). V was pared by 0 bases and J by 2 bases, with 8 bases between. The CDR3 loop is CASSLAVINTGELFF. The CDR3 nucleotides read TGTGCCAGCAGCTTGGCAGTGATCAACACCGGGGAGCTGTTTTTT. The complete variable domain, with remaining parts taken from reference TRBV5-5 and TRBJ2-2, reads DAGVTQSPTHLIKTRGQQVTLRCSPISGHKSVSWYQQVLGQGPQFIFQYYEKEERGRGNFPDRFSARQFPNYSSELNVNALLLGDSALYLCASSLAVINTGELFFGEGSRLTVL.

The J gene is TRBJ1-6, the V gene TRBV2; the D is unclear. V was pared by 6 bases and J by 7 bases, with 13 bases between. Germline V gives CDR1 SNHLY, CDR2 FYNNEI. The CDR3 sequence is 14 residues long. As DNA, the CDR3 is TGTGCCAGCAGCGAACGGGGAAGGAATTCACCCCTCCACTTT. This gives the protein CASSERGRNSPLHF.

There are many counts of this clonotype. CDR3 DNA: TGTGCCAGCAGCGCCGCCGGGACAGGTCCCCTGCCCCTCCACTTT. This gives the protein CASSAAGTGPLPLHF. The chain joins TRBV7-8 to TRBJ1-6; 8 bases match TRBD1. Trimming took 5 bases from V and 13 from J; bases not matched to a gene: 13. Germline V gene sequence: CDR1 SGHVS, CDR2 FQNEAQ. The CDR3 contains 15 residues.

This clonotype was seen ten or more times. The chain links TRBV7-2 to TRBJ2-3; 10 nucleotides agree with TRBD2. CDR1 is SGHTA, CDR2 FQGNSA, per germline. This CDR3 contains 18 residues. J gave up 0 bases and V 3 bases, and 9 bases lay outside the gene matches. The CDR3 here is CASSFPPTSGESTDTQYF. For the CDR3, the DNA is TGTGCCAGCAGCTTTCCTCCTACTAGCGGGGAGAGCACAGATACGCAGTATTTT.

Worth noting for this clonotype: A much larger clone lies one base from this, so it may be a read error. As the CDR3 is not closed by the conserved phenylalanine or tryptophan, this likely results from a read error. The chain joins TRBV7-9 to TRBJ2-7; D unclear. V lost 3 bases, J lost 2 bases, and 11 bases lay in between. CDR3 length: 14 residues. Germline CDR1 is SEHNR and CDR2 is FQNEAQ (reference sequence). The CDR3 DNA reads TGTGCCAGCAGCTTCGGCCAGTACGCCTACGAGCAGTACTCC. Its translation is CASSFGQYAYEQYS.

The V call is TRBV7-6, the J call TRBJ1-1; 12 bases line up with TRBD1. In germline, CDR1 is SGHVS, CDR2 FNYEAQ. This CDR3 is 18 amino acids long. The trim removed 5 bases at V and 1 base at J, leaving 11 bases unmatched. CDR3 sequence: CASSPRDRGQGWNTEAFF. CDR3 bases: TGTGCCAGCAGCCCCCGGGACAGGGGGCAGGGGTGGAACACTGAAGCTTTCTTT.

This clonotype was detected only a few times. V usage is TRBV6-6 and J usage is TRBJ2-7; 8 bases are a match to TRBD1. Unmatched junction bases numbered 7, after V lost 2 bases and J lost 7 bases. This CDR3 is 14 amino acids long. From germline, CDR1 is MNHNY and CDR2 SVGAGI (reference sequence). The CDR3 DNA follows: TGTGCCAGCAGTTACGGACAGGGAGACAAGGAGCAGTACTTC. Protein product: CASSYGQGDKEQYF.

For the CDR3, the DNA is TGTGCCAGCAGCTTAGTAGGGGACGGCTATGGCTACACCTTC. As protein: CASSLVGDGYGYTF. The rearrangement links TRBV7-9 to TRBJ1-2, with D possibly TRBD1 on 5 matching bases. CDR3 length: 14 amino acids. Germline V gene data show CDR1 as SEHNR and CDR2 as FQNEAQ (reference sequence). The V and J ends lost 1 base and 4 bases respectively, with 10 bases between them.

This clonotype was counted ten times or more. The genes are TRBV7-2 and TRBJ2-3; D may match TRBD1 or TRBD2 (5 bases each). The CDR3 is made up of 12 amino acids. Per germline, CDR1 SGHTA and CDR2 FQGNSA. V lost 6 bases and J lost 6, with 10 bases in between. The CDR3 DNA is TGTGCCAGCAGGATAGGGACCGATACGCAGTATTTT. Its translation: CASRIGTDTQYF.

The table lists this clonotype with many counts. V and J are TRBV7-6 and TRBJ2-1; D call uncertain. This CDR3 contains 12 residues. Trimming removed 5 bases from V and 8 bases from J, with 10 bases in between. Per germline, CDR1 SGHVS and CDR2 FNYEAQ. The CDR3 DNA follows: TGTGCCAGCAGCCTATTCTCCCATGAGCAGTTCTTC. As protein: CASSLFSHEQFF.

This clonotype was picked up a small number of times. CDR3 in DNA: TGTGCCAGCAGTTTTAAAGGGCAGACCTTGAACGAGCAGTACTTC. It codes for CASSFKGQTLNEQYF. V gene TRBV12-3 or TRBV12-4 combines with J gene TRBJ2-7; unclear D gene. With 3 bases removed from V and 5 bases from J, the gap between germline ends came to 17 bases. The CDR3 spans 15 residues.

The chain couples TRBV2 to TRBJ2-7; 7 bases line up with TRBD1. The CDR3 length is 14 residues. Germline V CDR1 and CDR2: SNHLY, FYNNEI. V lost 10 bases and J lost 3; bases outside the gene matches: 12. The CDR3 region is CATLAQGQNYEQYF. The CDR3, as DNA: TGTGCCACCCTTGCTCAGGGACAGAACTACGAGCAGTACTTC.

The rearrangement joins TRBV20-1 to TRBJ2-6; 8 bases are a match to TRBD1. The J segment lost 0 bases and the V segment lost 4 bases, leaving 8 bases of the junction unmatched. The CDR3 consists of 17 residues. Germline V gene data show CDR1 as DFQATT and CDR2 as SNEGSKA (reference sequence). The CDR3 region has the DNA TGCAGTGCTACAATGACAGGGGCGATCTCTGGGGCCAACGTCCTGACTTTC. Protein: CSATMTGAISGANVLTF.

The J gene is TRBJ1-2, the V gene TRBV19; a possible D gene is TRBD1 (6 bases). Per the germline V gene, CDR1 is LNHDA and CDR2 is SQIVND (reference sequence). This CDR3 has 14 residues. Trimming left V 6 bases short and J 8 bases short, with 19 bases between. CDR3 coding DNA: TGTGCCAGTAGCCTCTCGTGGGGGCACAAGGGCTACACCTTC. Amino acids: CASSLSWGHKGYTF.

Only a few counts were recorded for this clonotype. The genes are TRBV19 and TRBJ2-1; 9 bases map to TRBD1. The V segment lost 3 bases and the J segment 5 bases; nucleotides outside the gene matches: 5. The CDR3 runs 15 residues. Germline V gene lookup returns CDR1 LNHDA and CDR2 SQIVND (reference sequence). The CDR3 loop is CASSILRDRDNEQFF. The CDR3 region has the DNA TGTGCCAGTAGTATTCTCCGGGACAGGGACAATGAGCAGTTCTTC.

This clonotype showed up many times. V is TRBV11-2 and J is TRBJ2-7, with D possibly being TRBD1 (6 bases). The CDR3 is made up of 16 amino acids. Germline V lookup: CDR1 SGHAT, CDR2 FQNNGV. The V end was cut by 0 bases, the J end by 1 base, with 13 bases between. The CDR3 region is CASSLEGGSGSYEQYF. The CDR3, as DNA: TGTGCCAGCAGCTTAGAAGGGGGTAGTGGTTCCTACGAGCAGTACTTC.

The chain joins TRBV27 to TRBJ2-6; D not certain. Trimming pared 3 bases from V and 0 bases from J, leaving 9 bases between. The length of the CDR3 is 16 residues. Germline V gene sequence: CDR1 MNHEY, CDR2 SMNVEV (reference sequence). The CDR3 region is CASSFPSASGANVLTF. The CDR3 DNA follows: TGTGCCAGCAGTTTTCCAAGCGCCTCTGGGGCCAACGTCCTGACTTTC.

This clonotype came up many times. The chain employs TRBV28 and TRBJ1-1; D not certain. The germline gives CDR1 MDHEN, CDR2 SYDVKM. This CDR3 has 11 amino acids. The V gene lost 6 bases and the J gene lost 7 bases, with 9 bases spanning the gap. Written as DNA, the CDR3 is TGTGCCAGCAGCCCTGAGGGTGAAGCTTTCTTT. Translation: CASSPEGEAFF.